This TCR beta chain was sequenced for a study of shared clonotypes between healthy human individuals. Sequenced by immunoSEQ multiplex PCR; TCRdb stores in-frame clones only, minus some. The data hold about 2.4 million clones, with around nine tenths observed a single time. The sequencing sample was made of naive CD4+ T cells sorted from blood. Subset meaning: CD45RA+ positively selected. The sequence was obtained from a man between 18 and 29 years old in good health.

The CDR3 reads CASSGQGYNSPLHF. DNA for the CDR3: TGCGCCAGTTCCGGACAGGGGTATAATTCACCCCTCCACTTT. The chain is built from TRBV10-1 and TRBJ1-6, with 9 bases lining up with TRBD1. CDR3 length equals 14 residues. In germline, CDR1 is WNHNN, CDR2 SYGVQD (reference sequence). V lost 9 bases and J lost 4; bases outside the gene matches: 4.